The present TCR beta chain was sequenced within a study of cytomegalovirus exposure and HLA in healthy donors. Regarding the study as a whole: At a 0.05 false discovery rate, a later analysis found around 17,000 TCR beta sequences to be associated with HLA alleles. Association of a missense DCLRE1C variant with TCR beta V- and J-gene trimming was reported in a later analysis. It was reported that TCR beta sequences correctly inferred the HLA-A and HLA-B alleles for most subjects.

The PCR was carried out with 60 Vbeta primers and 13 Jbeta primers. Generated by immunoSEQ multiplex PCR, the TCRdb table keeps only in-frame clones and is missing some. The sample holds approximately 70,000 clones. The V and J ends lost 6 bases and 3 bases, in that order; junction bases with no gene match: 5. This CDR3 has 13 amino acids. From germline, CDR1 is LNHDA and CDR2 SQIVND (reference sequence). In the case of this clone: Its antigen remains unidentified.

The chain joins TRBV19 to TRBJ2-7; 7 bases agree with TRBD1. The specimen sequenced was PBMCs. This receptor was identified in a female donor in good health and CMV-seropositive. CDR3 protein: CASSRGQNYEQYF. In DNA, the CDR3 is TGTGCCAGTAGCCGGGGACAGAACTACGAGCAGTACTTC.